These T cell receptor beta chains were read from a single sample in a study of post-analysis software for immune sequencing data. TCRdb re-called the PCR reads with MiXCR, one entry per CDR3 protein. The repertoire holds fewer than 900,000 distinct CDR3 sequences, 40% to 55% seen once, with roughly 5% in the top ten. What was sequenced was blood. Receptors were obtained from a girl aged 5-17 years with multiple sclerosis. The CDR3 runs from the conserved cysteine through the conserved F or W. The D gene is left open where the match is weak. For some rows the clone size is stated as once, few or many, or as a class when expanded; others skip it.

v_call: TRBV12-3/TRBV12-4; cdr3_length: 15; clone_size: .; j_call: TRBJ2-2; d_call: .; cdr3_aa: CASSPSPINTGELFF; cdr3_nt: TGTGCCAGCAGTCCTAGCCCGATCAACACCGGGGAGCTGTTTTTT
v_call: TRBV7-9; cdr3_length: 12; clone_size: few; j_call: TRBJ2-7; d_call: .; cdr3_aa: CASSLTGREQYF; cdr3_nt: TGTGCCAGCAGCTTAACAGGGCGCGAGCAGTACTTC
v_call: TRBV15; cdr3_length: 14; clone_size: .; j_call: TRBJ2-3; d_call: .; cdr3_aa: CATSRVVFSDTQYF; cdr3_nt: TGTGCCACCAGCAGAGTTGTCTTCTCAGATACGCAGTATTTT
v_call: TRBV20-1; cdr3_length: 15; clone_size: few; j_call: TRBJ2-7; d_call: TRBD2; cdr3_aa: CSARDQSGNSYEQYF; cdr3_nt: TGCAGTGCTAGAGATCAGAGCGGGAATTCCTACGAGCAGTACTTC
v_call: TRBV5-5; cdr3_length: 16; clone_size: .; j_call: TRBJ2-1; d_call: .; cdr3_aa: CASSFPLEGGDNEQFF; cdr3_nt: TGTGCCAGCAGCTTTCCCCTGGAGGGGGGGGACAATGAGCAGTTCTTC
v_call: TRBV20-1; cdr3_length: 14; clone_size: .; j_call: TRBJ2-1; d_call: .; cdr3_aa: CSASNAGTGNEQFF; cdr3_nt: TGCAGTGCTAGCAATGCGGGAACCGGGAATGAGCAGTTCTTC
v_call: TRBV6-5; cdr3_length: 11; clone_size: few; j_call: TRBJ2-1; d_call: .; cdr3_aa: CASTTGGEQFF; cdr3_nt: TGTGCCAGCACCACGGGCGGTGAGCAGTTCTTC
v_call: TRBV20-1; cdr3_length: 14; clone_size: .; j_call: TRBJ1-2; d_call: TRBD1; cdr3_aa: CSAWIDRGDYGYTF; cdr3_nt: TGCAGTGCTTGGATTGACAGGGGGGACTATGGCTACACCTTC
v_call: TRBV29-1; cdr3_length: 13; clone_size: .; j_call: TRBJ1-4; d_call: .; cdr3_aa: CSVRDLANEKLFF; cdr3_nt: TGCAGCGTTAGGGATTTAGCTAATGAAAAACTGTTTTTT
v_call: TRBV7-2; cdr3_length: 15; clone_size: few; j_call: TRBJ2-5; d_call: TRBD2; cdr3_aa: CASSSLAGAGETQYF; cdr3_nt: TGTGCCAGCAGCTCACTGGCGGGAGCAGGAGAGACCCAGTACTTC
v_call: TRBV7-2; cdr3_length: 15; clone_size: few; j_call: TRBJ2-3; d_call: .; cdr3_aa: CASSSDRSNTDTQYF; cdr3_nt: TGTGCCAGCAGTTCCGACAGGTCCAACACAGATACGCAGTATTTT
v_call: TRBV20-1; cdr3_length: 15; clone_size: .; j_call: TRBJ1-5; d_call: .; cdr3_aa: CSARDSRGSNQPQHF; cdr3_nt: TGCAGTGCTAGAGATTCAAGGGGGAGCAATCAGCCCCAGCATTTT
v_call: TRBV27; cdr3_length: 15; clone_size: few; j_call: TRBJ2-3; d_call: TRBD2; cdr3_aa: CASSLRGLPRDTQYF; cdr3_nt: TGTGCCAGCAGTCTTAGGGGACTACCGCGGGATACGCAGTATTTT